This T cell receptor (beta chain) comes out of a study of shared clonotypes between healthy human individuals. CD8 cells regarded as naive lacked CD45RO, were positively chosen for CCR7, and omitted terminally differentiated effector memory CD45RA+ cells. Only in-frame clones appear in the TCRdb table, and some are missing; sequencing was by immunoSEQ multiplex PCR. The data contain about 2.1 million clones, about 92% of them seen just once; the ten biggest clones take up more than 1.5%. This clone was seen a few times. The CDR3 is 14 amino acids. The germline gives CDR1 SEHNR, CDR2 FQNEAQ (reference sequence). V was shortened by 6 bases and J by 0 bases, with 11 bases between the two germline ends.

The chain uses TRBV7-9 and TRBJ1-1, with no clear D. This clonotype was sampled from a man younger than 35 in good health. Some clones in this sample may be carry-over from other donors' samples. The specimen sequenced was naive CD8+ T cells from PBMCs. CDR3 residues: CASRDWTVNTEAFF. In DNA, the CDR3 is TGTGCCAGCAGGGACTGGACGGTGAACACTGAAGCTTTCTTT.